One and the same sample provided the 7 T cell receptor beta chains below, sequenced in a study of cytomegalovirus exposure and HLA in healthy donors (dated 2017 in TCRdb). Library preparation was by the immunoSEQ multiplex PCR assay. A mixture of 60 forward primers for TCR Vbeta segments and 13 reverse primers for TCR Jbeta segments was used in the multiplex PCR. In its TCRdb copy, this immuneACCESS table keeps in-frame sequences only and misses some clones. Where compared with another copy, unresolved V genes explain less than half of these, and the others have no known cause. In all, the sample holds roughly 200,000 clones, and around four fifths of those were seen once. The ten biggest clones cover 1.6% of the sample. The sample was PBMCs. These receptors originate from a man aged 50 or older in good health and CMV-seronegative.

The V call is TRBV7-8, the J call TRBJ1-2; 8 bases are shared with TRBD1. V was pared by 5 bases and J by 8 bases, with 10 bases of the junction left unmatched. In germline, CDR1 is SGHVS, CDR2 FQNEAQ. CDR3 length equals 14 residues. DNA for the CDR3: TGTGCCAGCAGCCCAGCAGGACAGGGTCAGGGCTACACCTTC. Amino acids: CASSPAGQGQGYTF. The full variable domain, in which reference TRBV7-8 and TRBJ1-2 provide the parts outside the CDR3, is GAGVSQSPRYKVAKRGQDVALRCDPISGHVSLFWYQQALGQGPEFLTYFQNEAQLDKSGLPSDRFFAERPEGSVSTLKIQRTQQEDSAVYLCASSPAGQGQGYTFGSGTRLTVV.

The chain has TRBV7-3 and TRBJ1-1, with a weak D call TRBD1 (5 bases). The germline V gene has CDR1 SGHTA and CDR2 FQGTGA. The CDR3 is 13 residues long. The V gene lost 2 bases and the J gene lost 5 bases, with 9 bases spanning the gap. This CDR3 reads CASSLAGLTEAFF. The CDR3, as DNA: TGTGCCAGCAGCTTAGCAGGGCTTACTGAAGCTTTCTTT.

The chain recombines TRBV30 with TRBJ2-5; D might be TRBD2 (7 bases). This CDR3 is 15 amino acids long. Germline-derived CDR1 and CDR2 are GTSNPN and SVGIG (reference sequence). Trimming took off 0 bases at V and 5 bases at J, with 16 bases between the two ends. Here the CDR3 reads CAWSVQAGQAETQYF. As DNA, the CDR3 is TGTGCCTGGAGTGTACAAGCGGGACAAGCGGAGACCCAGTACTTC.

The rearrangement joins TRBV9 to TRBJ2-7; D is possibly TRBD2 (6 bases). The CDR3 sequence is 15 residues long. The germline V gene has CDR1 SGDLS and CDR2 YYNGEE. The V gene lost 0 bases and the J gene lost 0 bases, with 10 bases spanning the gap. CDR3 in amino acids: CASSVVGGVSYEQYF. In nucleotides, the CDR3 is TGTGCCAGCAGCGTAGTAGGAGGGGTCTCCTACGAGCAGTACTTC.

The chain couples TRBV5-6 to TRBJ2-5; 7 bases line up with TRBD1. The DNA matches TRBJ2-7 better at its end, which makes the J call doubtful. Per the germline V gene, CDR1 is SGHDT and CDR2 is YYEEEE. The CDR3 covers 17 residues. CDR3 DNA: TGTGCCAGCAGCTTGGGGGCTACAGGGGTGGCGTCCTACGAGCAGTACTTC. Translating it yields CASSLGATGVASYEQYF.

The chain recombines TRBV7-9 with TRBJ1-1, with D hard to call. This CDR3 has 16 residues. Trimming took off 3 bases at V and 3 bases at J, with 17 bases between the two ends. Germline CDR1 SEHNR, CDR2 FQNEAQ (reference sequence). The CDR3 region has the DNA TGTGCCAGCAGCTTCAGCATCGCCGTCCGGGACACTGAAGCTTTCTTT. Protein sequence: CASSFSIAVRDTEAFF.

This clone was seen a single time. The CDR3 region is CASKDTGSVGTEAFF. In DNA form, the CDR3 reads TGTGCCAGTAAAGATACAGGGTCGGTTGGCACTGAAGCTTTCTTT. The chain carries TRBV19 and TRBJ1-1; D is perhaps TRBD1 (6 bases). The germline V gene has CDR1 LNHDA and CDR2 SQIVND (reference sequence). Trimming took 7 bases from V and 4 from J, leaving 19 bases between them. The CDR3 length is 15 residues. Using reference TRBV19 and TRBJ1-1 for the parts outside the CDR3, the full variable domain is DGGITQSPKYLFRKEGQNVTLSCEQNLNHDAMYWYRQDPGQGLRLIYYSQIVNDFQKGDIAEGYSVSREKKESFPLTVTSAQKNPTAFYLCASKDTGSVGTEAFFGQGTRLTVV.